The clone carrying this T cell receptor (beta chain) was recorded many times. What it binds is not known. These data originate in a study of neurological immune-mediated disorders. Time point indicated: longitudinal time-point 3. The group of healthy controls was made up of people who were blood bank volunteers in Maryland, USA. Source material was 2 million unsorted PBMCs, stored at -80 °C in RNAlater. Synthesis of cDNA was accomplished via 5'RACE employing 10-nucleotide random UMIs. From the 5' RACE reads, TCRdb called clonotypes with MiXCR, one entry per CDR3 protein. The table records about 49,000 distinct CDR3 sequences, roughly 7.7% of them present only once. Per germline, CDR1 SGHNT and CDR2 YENEEA. This CDR3 contains 13 residues. After removal of 6 bases from V and 5 bases from J, the junction contained 6 bases not matched to a gene. Study-wide results and caveats: The absence of any CDR3 amino acid sequence shared by expanded clones across subjects suggests that repertoires were private in all groups.

The chain couples TRBV11-3 to TRBJ2-5; 7 positions agree with TRBD1. The sequencing sample was made of PBMCs. The clonotype originates from a woman in her forties in good health. The CDR3 region has the DNA TGTGCCAGCAGTTCCGACAGGGCGGAGACCCAGTACTTC. This translates into CASSSDRAETQYF.